These T cell receptor beta chains were read from a single sample in a study of cytomegalovirus exposure and HLA in healthy donors. This table comes from immunoSEQ multiplex PCR, and its TCRdb copy is limited to in-frame clones, with some not included. The sample holds some 170,000 clones, roughly 91% seen once. The sequenced sample consisted of PBMCs. These receptors all come from a woman between 18 and 29 years old in good health and CMV-seropositive. The conserved cysteine and the conserved F or W are not part of the CDR3 here. Fields, in order: V gene, CDR3 length, J gene, CDR3 protein.

>TRBV4-1|14|TRBJ2-2
ASSQGQGPQNGELF
>TRBV7-2|14|TRBJ1-4
ASSLVGAGVNEKLF
>TRBV5-1|13|TRBJ2-1
ASSLDRGDDDEQF
>TRBV19|12|TRBJ1-2
ASSWSSVIYGYT
>TRBV20-1|8|TRBJ2-3
SALGGTQY
>TRBV7-2|13|TRBJ2-7
ASSISGTGGYEQY
>TRBV2|13|TRBJ2-1
ASSASGRAYNEQF
>TRBV11-2|14|TRBJ2-1
ASSLRTGTGNNEQF
>TRBV7-9|13|TRBJ2-1
ASSSNLRGRNEQF
>TRBV6-1|15|TRBJ2-2
ASSEGWGTRGTGELF
>TRBV18|13|TRBJ1-1
ASSPTGQLNTEAF
>TRBV6-6|12|TRBJ2-7
ASSYRDSSYEQY
>TRBV5-1|11|TRBJ1-2
ASSLTAQYGYT
>TRBV15|11|TRBJ1-2
ATSRVTGDGYT
>TRBV4-2|17|TRBJ2-2
ASSPTLGPSGSGTGELF
>TRBV27|9|TRBJ2-7
ASSFMAEQY
>TRBV27|12|TRBJ2-7
ASKRTGGGYEQY
>TRBV7-2|14|TRBJ2-1
ASSLDQAGSYNEQF
>TRBV5-1|13|TRBJ2-2
ASSVQGAPTGELF
>TRBV7-2|11|TRBJ1-3
ATTGHLGNTIY
>TRBV30|10|TRBJ2-7
AWNDINRAVN
>TRBV18|16|TRBJ2-5
ASSLIRRGQGEAETQY
>TRBV30|15|TRBJ2-2
AWSESRRLGATGELF
>TRBV30|12|TRBJ2-3
AWIPAGGSDTQY
>TRBV11-3|14|TRBJ2-1
ASSFGGTRSYNEQF
>TRBV5-1|11|TRBJ2-1
ASSLDGGNEQF
>TRBV18|12|TRBJ2-5
ASSLGQGVETQY
>TRBV28|13|TRBJ1-5
ASNIQGRGNQPQH
>TRBV5-4|14|TRBJ2-3
ASSLASAGRRGTQY
>TRBV6-5|10|TRBJ1-5
ASRQGNQPQH
>TRBV4-2|15|TRBJ1-5
ASSIRSGTGGHQPQH
>TRBV25-1|12|TRBJ2-1
ASRPGFSGNEQF
>TRBV4-1|14|TRBJ1-2
ASSFKGQGVNYGYT
>TRBV29-1|14|TRBJ2-1
SVGPLTSGSQNEQF
>TRBV4-2|13|TRBJ2-5
ASSQRSGTKETQY
>TRBV10-1|14|TRBJ2-1
ASSDQLAAAYNEQF
>TRBV30|11|TRBJ1-3
AWSYGSGNTIY
>TRBV5-1|14|TRBJ2-1
ASSLAGTSYTIEQF
>TRBV6-1|12|TRBJ1-2
ASSGGTSNYGYT
>TRBV2|13|TRBJ1-5
ATNSGDRVDQPQH
>TRBV7-9|15|TRBJ2-1
ASSYPLKASGRDEQF
>TRBV4-3|14|TRBJ2-7
ASSQDPTGTYYEQY
>TRBV19|12|TRBJ1-3
ASSGGGVGNTIY
>TRBV11-2|13|TRBJ1-5
ASSLSQGIGQPQH
>TRBV10-3|16|TRBJ2-1
AISESLDYPSLHNEQF
>TRBV11-2|9|TRBJ2-1
ASRSGVEQF
>TRBV9|13|TRBJ2-7
ASSPRDRGSYEQY
>TRBV5-1|14|TRBJ2-7
ASSWGRTGRTYEQY